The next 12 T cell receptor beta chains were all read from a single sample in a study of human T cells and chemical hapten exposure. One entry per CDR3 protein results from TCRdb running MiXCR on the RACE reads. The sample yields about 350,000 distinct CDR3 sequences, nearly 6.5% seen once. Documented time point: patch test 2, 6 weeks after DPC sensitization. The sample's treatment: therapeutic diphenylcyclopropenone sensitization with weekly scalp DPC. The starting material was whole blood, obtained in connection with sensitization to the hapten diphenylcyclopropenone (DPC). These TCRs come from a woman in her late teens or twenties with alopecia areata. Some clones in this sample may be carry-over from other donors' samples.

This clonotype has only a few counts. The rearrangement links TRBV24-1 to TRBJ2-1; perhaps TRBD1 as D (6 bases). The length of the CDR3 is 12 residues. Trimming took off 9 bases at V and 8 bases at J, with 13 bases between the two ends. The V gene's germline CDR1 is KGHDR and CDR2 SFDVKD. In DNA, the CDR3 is TGTGCCACCTCCACAGGGTTCTATGAGCAGTTCTTC. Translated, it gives CATSTGFYEQFF.

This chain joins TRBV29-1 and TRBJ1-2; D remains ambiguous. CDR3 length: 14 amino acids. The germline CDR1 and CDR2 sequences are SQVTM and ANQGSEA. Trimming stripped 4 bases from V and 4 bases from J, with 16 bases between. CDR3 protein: CSVVGLTDAYGYTF. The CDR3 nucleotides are TGCAGCGTTGTGGGGTTGACGGACGCCTATGGCTACACCTTC.

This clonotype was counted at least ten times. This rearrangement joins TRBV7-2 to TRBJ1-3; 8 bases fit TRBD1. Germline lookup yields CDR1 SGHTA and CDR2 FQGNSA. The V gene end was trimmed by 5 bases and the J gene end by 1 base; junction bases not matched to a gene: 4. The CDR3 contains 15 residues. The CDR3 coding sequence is TGTGCCAGCAGCCCGACAGGGGAATCTGGAAACACCATATATTTT. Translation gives CASSPTGESGNTIYF.

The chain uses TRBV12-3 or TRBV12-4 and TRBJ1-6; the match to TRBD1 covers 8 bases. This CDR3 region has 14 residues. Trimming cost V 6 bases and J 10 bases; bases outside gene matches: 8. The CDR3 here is CASRTQGAGSPLHF. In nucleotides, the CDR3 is TGTGCCAGCAGGACTCAGGGGGCCGGGTCACCCCTCCACTTT.

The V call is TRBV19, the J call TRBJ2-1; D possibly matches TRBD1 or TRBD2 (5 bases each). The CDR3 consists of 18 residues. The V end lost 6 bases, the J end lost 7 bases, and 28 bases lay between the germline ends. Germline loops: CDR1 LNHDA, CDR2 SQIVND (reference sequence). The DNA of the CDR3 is TGTGCCAGTAGATCGACTGGGGGAAGAGGGCTCTGGTTGAATGAGCAGTTCTTC. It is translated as CASRSTGGRGLWLNEQFF. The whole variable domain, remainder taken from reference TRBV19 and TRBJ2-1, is DGGITQSPKYLFRKEGQNVTLSCEQNLNHDAMYWYRQDPGQGLRLIYYSQIVNDFQKGDIAEGYSVSREKKESFPLTVTSAQKNPTAFYLCASRSTGGRGLWLNEQFFGPGTRLTVL.

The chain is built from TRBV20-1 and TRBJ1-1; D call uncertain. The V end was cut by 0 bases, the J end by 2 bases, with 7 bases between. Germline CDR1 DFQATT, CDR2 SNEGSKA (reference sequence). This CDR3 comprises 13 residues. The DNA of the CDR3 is TGCAGTGCTAGAGACCTTCTCAACACTGAAGCTTTCTTT. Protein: CSARDLLNTEAFF.

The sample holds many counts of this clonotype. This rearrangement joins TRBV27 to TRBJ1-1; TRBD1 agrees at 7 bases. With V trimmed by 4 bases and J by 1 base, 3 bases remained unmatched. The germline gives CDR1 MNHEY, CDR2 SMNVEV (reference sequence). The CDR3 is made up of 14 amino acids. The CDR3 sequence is CASSSTGTNTEAFF. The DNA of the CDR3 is TGTGCCAGCAGTTCGACAGGGACGAACACTGAAGCTTTCTTT.

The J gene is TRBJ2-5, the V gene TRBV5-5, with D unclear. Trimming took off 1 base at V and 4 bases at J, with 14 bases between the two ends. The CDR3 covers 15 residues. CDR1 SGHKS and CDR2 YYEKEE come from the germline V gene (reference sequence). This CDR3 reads CASSLQGFGVETQYF. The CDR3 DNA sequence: TGTGCCAGCAGCTTGCAAGGGTTCGGAGTAGAGACCCAGTACTTC.

The CDR3 DNA follows: TGTGCCAGCAGTTACCCGGGACTAGCGGGGGGGGATGAGCAGTTCTTC. Translation: CASSYPGLAGGDEQFF. This chain links TRBV6-2 or TRBV6-3 with TRBJ2-1, with 16 bases matching TRBD2. The CDR3 spans 16 residues. The V gene's germline CDR1 is MNHEY and CDR2 SVGEGT. The V gene end was trimmed by 2 bases and the J gene end by 8 bases; junction bases not matched to a gene: 3.

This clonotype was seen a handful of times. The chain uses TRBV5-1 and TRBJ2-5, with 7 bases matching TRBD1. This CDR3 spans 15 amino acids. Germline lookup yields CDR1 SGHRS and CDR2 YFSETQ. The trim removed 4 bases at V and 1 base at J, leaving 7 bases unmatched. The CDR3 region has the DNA TGCGCCAGCAGCCCGTCCGGGACAGCCCAAGAGACCCAGTACTTC. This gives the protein CASSPSGTAQETQYF.

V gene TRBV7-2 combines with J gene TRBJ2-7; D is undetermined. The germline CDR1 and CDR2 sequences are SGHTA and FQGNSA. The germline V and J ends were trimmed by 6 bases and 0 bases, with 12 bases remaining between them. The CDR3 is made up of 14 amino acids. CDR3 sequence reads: CASRETQSSYEQYF. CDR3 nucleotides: TGTGCCAGCAGGGAGACTCAGTCCTCCTACGAGCAGTACTTC.

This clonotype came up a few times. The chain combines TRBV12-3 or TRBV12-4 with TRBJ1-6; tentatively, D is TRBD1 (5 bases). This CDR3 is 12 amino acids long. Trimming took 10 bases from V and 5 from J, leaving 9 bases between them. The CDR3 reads CATTRDNSPLHF. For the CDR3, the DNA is TGTGCCACTACCAGGGATAATTCACCCCTCCACTTT.